This section outlines one T cell receptor (beta chain) sequence together with its context. As yet, its antigen is unknown. The CDR3 has 16 amino acids. V lost 2 bases to trimming and J lost 10 bases, with 20 bases between them. From germline, CDR1 is LNHDA and CDR2 SQIVND (reference sequence). The data are from a study of Ad26.COV2.S vaccination and SARS-CoV-2 variants. Study conclusions and caveats: Assessments of TCR breadth and depth may have underestimated the total T cell responses. Participants in the vaccine arm had higher spike-specific TCR breadth; placebo recipients had lower. People who got the vaccine or the placebo had similar non-spike TCR breadth.

The table came from immunoSEQ multiplex PCR; TCRdb's copy has only in-frame clones and leaves some out. The sample lists 300,000 to 500,000 clones, 80% to 90% occurring once. Treatment of the sample: about 20 received Ad26.COV2.S at low or high dose, single or two shots; 5 received placebo; per-sample allocation not given. Repertoires come from day 63 after the first vaccine or placebo injection. Sequences were derived from peripheral blood, sampled in a trial of Ad26.COV2.S vaccine versus placebo. The chain combines TRBV19 with TRBJ1-4; the D gene is possibly TRBD1 (6 bases). The TCR sequence derives from a person aged 18-60 years who received the Ad26.COV2.S COVID-19 vaccine or a placebo. The CDR3 loop is CASSISPGQGVRKLFF. In nucleotides, the CDR3 is TGTGCCAGTAGTATATCACCGGGACAAGGGGTGCGAAAACTGTTTTTT. Full variable domain (outside the CDR3, taken from reference TRBV19 and TRBJ1-4): DGGITQSPKYLFRKEGQNVTLSCEQNLNHDAMYWYRQDPGQGLRLIYYSQIVNDFQKGDIAEGYSVSREKKESFPLTVTSAQKNPTAFYLCASSISPGQGVRKLFFGSGTQLSVL.